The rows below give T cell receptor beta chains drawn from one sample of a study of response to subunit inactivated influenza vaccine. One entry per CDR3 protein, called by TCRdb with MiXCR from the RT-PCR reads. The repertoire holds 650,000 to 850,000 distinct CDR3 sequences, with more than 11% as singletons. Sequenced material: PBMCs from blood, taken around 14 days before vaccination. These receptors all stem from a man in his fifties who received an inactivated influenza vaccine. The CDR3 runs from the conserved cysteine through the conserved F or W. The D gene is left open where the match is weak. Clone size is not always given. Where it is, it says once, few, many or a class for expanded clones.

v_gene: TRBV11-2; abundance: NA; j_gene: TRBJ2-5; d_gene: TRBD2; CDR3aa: CASSARASGFQETQYF; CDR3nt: TGTGCCAGCAGCGCCCGGGCTAGCGGGTTCCAAGAGACCCAGTACTTC
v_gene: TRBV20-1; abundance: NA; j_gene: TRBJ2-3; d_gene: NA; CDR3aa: CSARDGRMAASTDTQYF; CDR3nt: TGCAGTGCTAGAGATGGGAGGATGGCGGCTAGCACAGATACGCAGTATTTT
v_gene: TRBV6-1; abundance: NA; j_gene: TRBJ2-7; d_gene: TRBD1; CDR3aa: CASRPTGTVYEQYF; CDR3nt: TGTGCCAGCAGGCCGACCGGGACAGTCTACGAGCAGTACTTC
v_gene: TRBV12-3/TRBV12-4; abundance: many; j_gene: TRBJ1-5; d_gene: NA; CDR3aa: CASSGGRADSNQPQHF; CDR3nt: TGTGCCAGCAGTGGTGGCAGAGCCGATAGCAATCAGCCCCAGCATTTT
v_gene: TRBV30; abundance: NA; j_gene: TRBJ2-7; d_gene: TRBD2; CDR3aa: CALTSGSHYEQYF; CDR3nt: TGTGCCTTGACTAGCGGGAGTCATTACGAGCAGTACTTC
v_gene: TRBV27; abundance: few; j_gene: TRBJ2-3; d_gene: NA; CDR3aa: CASSLEGWGDTQYF; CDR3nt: TGTGCCAGCAGTTTAGAGGGGTGGGGAGATACGCAGTATTTT
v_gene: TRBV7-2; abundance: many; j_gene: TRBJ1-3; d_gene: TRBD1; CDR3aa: CASSLQGASSGNTIYF; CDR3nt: TGTGCCAGCAGCTTACAGGGGGCCTCCTCTGGAAACACCATATATTTT
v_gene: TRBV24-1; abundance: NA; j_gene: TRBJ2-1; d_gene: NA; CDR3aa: CATSHGYNEQFF; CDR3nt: TGTGCCACCAGTCACGGGTACAATGAGCAGTTCTTC
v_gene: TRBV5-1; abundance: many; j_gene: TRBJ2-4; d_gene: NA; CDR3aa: CASSPTGIAKNIQYF; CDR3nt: TGCGCCAGCAGCCCGACCGGGATAGCCAAAAACATTCAGTACTTC
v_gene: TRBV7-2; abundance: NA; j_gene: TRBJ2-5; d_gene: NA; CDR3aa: CASSLPRADYQETQYF; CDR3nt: TGTGCCAGCAGCTTACCCCGGGCAGATTACCAAGAGACCCAGTACTTC
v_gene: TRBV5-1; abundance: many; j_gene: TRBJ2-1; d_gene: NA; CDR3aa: CASSLSTGIYNEQFF; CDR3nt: TGCGCCAGCAGCTTGAGTACAGGGATCTACAATGAGCAGTTCTTC
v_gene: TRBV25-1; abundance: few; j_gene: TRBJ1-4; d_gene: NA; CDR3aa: CASSARSTANEKLFF; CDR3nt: TGTGCCAGCAGTGCTAGATCCACGGCTAATGAAAAACTGTTTTTT
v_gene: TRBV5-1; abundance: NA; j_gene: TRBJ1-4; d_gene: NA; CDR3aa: CASSPRRGSGEKLFF; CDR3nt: TGCGCCAGCAGCCCGCGTCGGGGAAGCGGTGAAAAACTGTTTTTT
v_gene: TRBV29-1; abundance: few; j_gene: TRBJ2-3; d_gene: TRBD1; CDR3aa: CSVTTGPDTQYF; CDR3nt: TGCAGCGTCACGACAGGGCCAGATACGCAGTATTTT
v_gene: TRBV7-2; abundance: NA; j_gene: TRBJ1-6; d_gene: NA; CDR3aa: CASSLERAPNSPLHF; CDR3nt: TGTGCCAGCAGCTTAGAACGGGCGCCTAATTCACCCCTCCACTTT
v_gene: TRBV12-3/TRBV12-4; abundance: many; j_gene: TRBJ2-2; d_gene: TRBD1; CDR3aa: CASSTTGMTGELFF; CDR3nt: TGTGCCAGCAGCACGACAGGGATGACCGGGGAGCTGTTTTTT